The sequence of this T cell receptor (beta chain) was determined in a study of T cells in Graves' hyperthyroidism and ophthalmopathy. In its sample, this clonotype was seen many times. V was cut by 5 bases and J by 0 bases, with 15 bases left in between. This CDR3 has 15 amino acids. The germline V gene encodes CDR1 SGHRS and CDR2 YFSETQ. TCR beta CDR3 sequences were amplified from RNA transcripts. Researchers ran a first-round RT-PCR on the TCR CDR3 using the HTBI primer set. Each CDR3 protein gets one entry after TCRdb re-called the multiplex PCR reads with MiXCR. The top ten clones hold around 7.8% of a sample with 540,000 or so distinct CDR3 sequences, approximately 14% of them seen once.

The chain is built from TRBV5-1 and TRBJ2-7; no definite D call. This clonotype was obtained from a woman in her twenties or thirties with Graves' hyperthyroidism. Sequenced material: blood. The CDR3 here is CASRYLGGSSYEQYF. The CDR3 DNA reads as TGCGCCAGCAGGTACCTCGGCGGTTCCTCCTACGAGCAGTACTTC.